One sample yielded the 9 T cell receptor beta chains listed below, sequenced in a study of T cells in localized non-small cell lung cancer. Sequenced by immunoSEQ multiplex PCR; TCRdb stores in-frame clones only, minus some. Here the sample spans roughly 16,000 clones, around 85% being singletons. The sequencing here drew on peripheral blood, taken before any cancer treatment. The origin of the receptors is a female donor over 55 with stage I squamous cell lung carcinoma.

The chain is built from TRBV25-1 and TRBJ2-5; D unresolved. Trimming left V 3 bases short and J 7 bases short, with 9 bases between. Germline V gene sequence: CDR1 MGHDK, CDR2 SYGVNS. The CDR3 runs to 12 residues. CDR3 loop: CASSDSGGTQYF. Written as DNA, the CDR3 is TGTGCCAGCAGTGATTCGGGTGGGACCCAGTACTTC.

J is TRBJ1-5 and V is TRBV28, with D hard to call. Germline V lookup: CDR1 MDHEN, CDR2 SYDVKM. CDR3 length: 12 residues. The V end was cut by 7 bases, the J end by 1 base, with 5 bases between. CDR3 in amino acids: CASKRSNQPQHF. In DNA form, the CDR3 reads TGTGCCAGCAAACGGAGCAATCAGCCCCAGCATTTT.

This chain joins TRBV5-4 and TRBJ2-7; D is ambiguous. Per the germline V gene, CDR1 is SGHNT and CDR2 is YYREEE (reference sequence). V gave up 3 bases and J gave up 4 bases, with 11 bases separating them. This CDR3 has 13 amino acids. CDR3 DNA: TGTGCCAGCAGCTATCCTTGGGATTACGAGCAGTACTTC. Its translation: CASSYPWDYEQYF.

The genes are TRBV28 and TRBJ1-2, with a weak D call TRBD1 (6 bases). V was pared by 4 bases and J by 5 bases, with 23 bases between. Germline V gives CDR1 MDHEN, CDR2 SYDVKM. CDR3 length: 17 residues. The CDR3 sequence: CASSSGAGQIRGYGYTF. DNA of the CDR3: TGTGCCAGCAGTTCGGGGGCAGGGCAAATAAGGGGGTATGGCTACACCTTC.

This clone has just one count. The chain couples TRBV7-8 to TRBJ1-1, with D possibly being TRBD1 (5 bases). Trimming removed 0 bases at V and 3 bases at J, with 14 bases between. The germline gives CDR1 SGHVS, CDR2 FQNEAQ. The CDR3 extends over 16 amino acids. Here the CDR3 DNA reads TGTGCCAGCAGCTTAGCGGAGGGGAACGATTACACTGAAGCTTTCTTT. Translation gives CASSLAEGNDYTEAFF. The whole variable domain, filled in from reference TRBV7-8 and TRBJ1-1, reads GAGVSQSPRYKVAKRGQDVALRCDPISGHVSLFWYQQALGQGPEFLTYFQNEAQLDKSGLPSDRFFAERPEGSVSTLKIQRTQQEDSAVYLCASSLAEGNDYTEAFFGQGTRLTVV.

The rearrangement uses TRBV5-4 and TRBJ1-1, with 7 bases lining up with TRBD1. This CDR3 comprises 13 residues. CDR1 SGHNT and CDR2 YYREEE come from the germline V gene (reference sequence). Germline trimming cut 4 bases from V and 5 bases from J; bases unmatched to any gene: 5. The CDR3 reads CASSLLTGTEAFF. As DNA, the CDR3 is TGTGCCAGCAGCCTGCTGACAGGGACTGAAGCTTTCTTT.

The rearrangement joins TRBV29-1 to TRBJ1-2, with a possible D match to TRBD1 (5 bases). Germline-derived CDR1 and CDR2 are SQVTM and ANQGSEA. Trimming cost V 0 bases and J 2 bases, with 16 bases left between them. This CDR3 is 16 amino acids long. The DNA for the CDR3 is TGCAGCGTTGAAGAAGGTTGGGGCAGGGAGAACTATGGCTACACCTTC. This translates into CSVEEGWGRENYGYTF.

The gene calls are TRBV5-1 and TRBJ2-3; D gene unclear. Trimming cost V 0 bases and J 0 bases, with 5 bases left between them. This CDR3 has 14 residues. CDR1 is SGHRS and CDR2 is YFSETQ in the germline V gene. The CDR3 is CASSLEQSTDTQYF. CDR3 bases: TGCGCCAGCAGCTTGGAACAGAGCACAGATACGCAGTATTTT.

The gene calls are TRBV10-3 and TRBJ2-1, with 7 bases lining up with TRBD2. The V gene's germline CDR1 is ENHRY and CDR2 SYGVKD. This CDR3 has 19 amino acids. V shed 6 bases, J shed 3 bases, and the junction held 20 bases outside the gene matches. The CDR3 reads CAIRDLGGPLQLGYNEQFF. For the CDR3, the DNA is TGTGCCATCAGGGACCTGGGAGGGCCCCTCCAATTAGGCTACAATGAGCAGTTCTTC.